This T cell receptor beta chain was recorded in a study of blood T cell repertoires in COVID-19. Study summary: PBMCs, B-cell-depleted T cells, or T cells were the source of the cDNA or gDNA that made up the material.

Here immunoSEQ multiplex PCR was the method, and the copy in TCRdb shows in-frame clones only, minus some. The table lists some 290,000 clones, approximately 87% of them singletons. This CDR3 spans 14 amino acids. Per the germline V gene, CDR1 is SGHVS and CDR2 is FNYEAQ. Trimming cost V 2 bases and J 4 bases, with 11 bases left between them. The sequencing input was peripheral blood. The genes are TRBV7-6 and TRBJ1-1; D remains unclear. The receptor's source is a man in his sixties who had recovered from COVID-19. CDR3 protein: CASSLSPAATEAFF. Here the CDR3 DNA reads TGTGCCAGCAGCTTATCGCCGGCGGCCACTGAAGCTTTCTTT.